The 13 T cell receptor beta chains below all came from one sample that was sequenced in a study of blood T cell repertoires in COVID-19 (TCRdb year 2020). Library construction relied on the immunoSEQ multiplex PCR assay. The table comes from immuneACCESS by way of TCRdb, which keeps in-frame sequences with V and J called. Part of the clones is missing from these tables; in studies checked, under half for an unresolved V gene and the rest for unknown reasons. The sample table lists about 140,000 clones, approximately 85% of them with a count of one. Of the sample, 2.5% to 3% falls within the top ten clones. Input material: peripheral blood. Receptors were obtained from a man aged 45-65 years with acute or convalescent COVID-19.

CDR3 sequence (DNA): TGTGCCAGCAGCCGAACAGGGACTACGCAGTATTTT. Encoded protein: CASSRTGTTQYF. The chain joins TRBV7-9 to TRBJ2-3; possible D gene TRBD1, 6 bases. V shed 5 bases and J shed 8 bases, with 11 bases lying between them. Germline lookup yields CDR1 SEHNR and CDR2 FQNEAQ (reference sequence). This CDR3 has 12 amino acids.

The chain links TRBV11-1 to TRBJ2-7, with a tentative D call TRBD2 (5 bases). V shed 4 bases and J shed 4 bases, with 14 bases lying between them. Germline CDR1 is SGHAT and CDR2 is FQDESV (reference sequence). The CDR3 length is 14 residues. For the CDR3, the DNA is TGTGCCAGCAGCTCCGACACGGGGTCATACGAGCAGTACTTC. Protein: CASSSDTGSYEQYF.

The chain joins TRBV6-5 to TRBJ2-1; no firm D call. The germline V gene encodes CDR1 MNHEY and CDR2 SVGAGI. This CDR3 is 14 amino acids long. V lost 4 bases and J lost 6, with 13 bases in between. Written as DNA, the CDR3 is TGTGCCAGCAGTTCCGCCCATAGCCTCAATGAGCAGTTCTTC. Encoded protein: CASSSAHSLNEQFF.

The chain has TRBV7-8 and TRBJ2-7; 7 positions agree with TRBD2. Trimming at V came to 3 bases and at J to 4 bases, leaving 15 bases not matched to a gene. CDR1 and CDR2 (germline): SGHVS, FQNEAQ. This CDR3 has 17 residues. The DNA for the CDR3 is TGTGCCAGCAGCTTTTCACCCTGGACTAGAAGTTTATACGAGCAGTACTTC. It encodes CASSFSPWTRSLYEQYF.

The V call is TRBV13, the J call TRBJ2-7; 9 bases are shared with TRBD1. CDR1 and CDR2 from the germline V gene are PRHDT and FYEKMQ (reference sequence). This CDR3 region has 15 residues. The V segment lost 4 bases and the J segment 5 bases; nucleotides outside the gene matches: 9. The CDR3 spells CASSSSGTGLDEQYF. In DNA, the CDR3 is TGTGCCAGCAGCTCCTCCGGGACAGGGCTTGACGAGCAGTACTTC. Complete variable domain (other parts from reference TRBV13 and TRBJ2-7): AAGVIQSPRHLIKEKRETATLKCYPIPRHDTVYWYQQGPGQDPQFLISFYEKMQSDKGSIPDRFSAQQFSDYHSELNMSSLELGDSALYFCASSSSGTGLDEQYFGPGTRLTVT.

The V gene is TRBV14, the J gene TRBJ2-2; 11 bases map to TRBD2. CDR3 length: 15 residues. V shed 3 bases and J 6 bases; nucleotides not matched to a gene: 3. The germline V gene has CDR1 SGHDN and CDR2 FVKESK. CDR3 amino acids: CASSHELAGAGELFF. CDR3 DNA sequence: TGTGCCAGCAGCCATGAACTAGCGGGGGCCGGGGAGCTGTTTTTT.

The chain employs TRBV18 and TRBJ1-6; 7 bases line up with TRBD1. Germline CDR1 reads KGHSH; CDR2 reads LQKENI. The CDR3 totals 14 residues. With V trimmed by 5 bases and J by 9 bases, 7 bases remained unmatched. The CDR3 is CASSTGTEASPLHF. CDR3 DNA sequence: TGTGCCAGCTCAACCGGGACAGAGGCTTCACCCCTCCACTTT. Together with reference TRBV18 and TRBJ1-6, the CDR3 gives the full variable domain: NAGVMQNPRHLVRRRGQEARLRCSPMKGHSHVYWYRQLPEEGLKFMVYLQKENIIDESGMPKERFSAEFPKEGPSILRIQQVVRGDSAAYFCASSTGTEASPLHFGNGTRLTVT.

This clone was seen a handful of times. Here the CDR3 DNA reads TGTGCCAGCAATAGCGGGGGGGTCTACGAGCAGTACTTC. It codes for CASNSGGVYEQYF. The V call is TRBV2, the J call TRBJ2-7, with 11 bases identical to TRBD2. Germline V CDR1 and CDR2: SNHLY, FYNNEI. With V trimmed by 7 bases and J by 3 bases, 2 bases remained unmatched. The CDR3 length is 13 residues.

V gene TRBV7-8 combines with J gene TRBJ2-3; 7 bases are a match to TRBD2. The V and J ends lost 5 bases and 4 bases, in that order; junction bases with no gene match: 6. This CDR3 is 14 amino acids long. Germline assignment: CDR1 SGHVS and CDR2 FQNEAQ. CDR3 bases: TGTGCCAGCAGCCCACGGACTAGGCCAGATACGCAGTATTTT. Translated: CASSPRTRPDTQYF.

The V and J genes are TRBV29-1 and TRBJ1-3; tentative D call: TRBD1 (5 bases). Per germline, CDR1 SQVTM and CDR2 ANQGSEA. V gave up 4 bases and J gave up 0 bases, with 10 bases separating them. The CDR3 is made up of 14 amino acids. The CDR3 nucleotides read TGCAGCGTTGTGATGGGGGGCTCTGGAAACACCATATATTTT. Translating it yields CSVVMGGSGNTIYF.

The V call is TRBV7-2, the J call TRBJ1-1; 10 nucleotides line up with TRBD1. Looked up from germline, CDR1 is SGHTA and CDR2 is FQGNSA. Trimming cost V 5 bases and J 5 bases; bases outside gene matches: 2. This CDR3 is 13 amino acids long. The CDR3 region has the DNA TGTGCCAGCAGCCTGGGACAGGGGACTGAAGCTTTCTTT. Its protein product is CASSLGQGTEAFF. Combining the CDR3 with reference TRBV7-2 and TRBJ1-1 gives the whole variable domain GAGVSQSPSNKVTEKGKDVELRCDPISGHTALYWYRQSLGQGLEFLIYFQGNSAPDKSGLPSDRFSAERTGGSVSTLTIQRTQQEDSAVYLCASSLGQGTEAFFGQGTRLTVV.

The chain recombines TRBV2 with TRBJ2-7; TRBD1 matches 7 bases. Trimming took 6 bases from V and 0 from J; bases not matched to a gene: 8. Germline assignment: CDR1 SNHLY and CDR2 FYNNEI. The CDR3 is 15 residues long. CDR3 region: CASRTDRLSSYEQYF. Here the CDR3 DNA reads TGTGCCAGCAGGACGGACAGGCTGAGCTCCTACGAGCAGTACTTC.

The chain links TRBV20-1 to TRBJ1-5; the D is unclear. In germline, CDR1 is DFQATT, CDR2 SNEGSKA (reference sequence). CDR3 size: 14 residues. V lost 3 bases, J lost 1 base, and 10 bases lay in between. The CDR3 nucleotides are TGCAGTGCTAGTGATCCGAGGAGCAATCAGCCCCAGCATTTT. Its protein is CSASDPRSNQPQHF.